This TCR beta chain is drawn from a study of T-cell reconstitution after alpha-beta-depleted transplantation in children (dated by TCRdb to 2016 to 2017). Context from the whole study: The study quantitatively tracked T-cell immune reconstitution after TCRalphabeta/CD19-depleted allogeneic hematopoietic cell transplantation in children using TCR repertoire profiling.

Results the study describes overall, beyond this receptor: The high TCRbeta diversity at day 60 in some patients was ascribed to recipient T cells and intrathymic progenitors that had survived conditioning. Over subsequent months, a decline in hyperexpanded clone frequencies was noted, and after one year, T-cell counts and TCRbeta diversity were mostly ascribed to newly produced T cells. The apparently early recovery of alphabetaT-cell counts about two months after transplant reportedly depended on only several hundred rapidly expanded clones that came from non-depleted graft cells.

For CDR1 and CDR2, the germline V gene lists SGHRS and YFSETQ. The CDR3 numbers 16 residues from cysteine through phenylalanine. Only CDR3 DNA remains: 48 bases, in frame from the first base. Deletion took 0 bases off V and 1 base off J, with a span of 12 bases between the germline ends. The meaning of the sample's treatment or condition label: allogeneic hematopoietic cell transplantation with graft depleted of TCRalphabeta T cells and CD19 B cells. The children who served as transplant recipients had been given grafts of TCRalphabeta/CD19-depleted allogeneic hematopoietic cells. A note on this clonotype: Its antigen remains undetermined. No base quality values were provided; no much bigger clone lies one nucleotide off.

The method was PCR. Sequencing used an Illumina HiSeq 2500. To normalize quantification of the TCRbeta repertoire, the TCR libraries were built with molecular barcoding that relied on unique molecular identifiers. Using fastp at Q25 and MiXCR, TCRdb reprocessed the public reads and kept productive beta chains. Every distinct CDR3 protein forms one entry, paired with its most common genes and DNA. The sample has hundreds of thousands of distinct CDR3 sequences on record, 16% of them singletons. The top ten clones comprise about 5% of the sample. The chain is encoded by TRBV5-1 joined to TRBJ2-3, with a tentative D gene TRBD2 over 6 matching bases. This specimen was PBMCs, mostly from graft donor cells, taken 360 days after TCRalphabeta/CD19-depleted stem cell transplant. The receptor was isolated from a male patient younger than 18 who had a stem cell transplant for acute lymphoblastic leukemia, so the T cells may come from the graft donor. The CDR3 region has the sequence CASSLAGGVGTDTQYF. The bases read TGCGCCAGCAGCTTGGCCGGGGGAGTTGGCACAGATACGCAGTATTTT.